The clone carrying this T cell receptor (beta chain) was seen only a few times. What it binds is unknown. From germline, CDR1 is SEHNR and CDR2 FQNEAQ (reference sequence). This CDR3 is 15 amino acids long. The V end was cut by 4 bases, the J end by 3 bases, with 12 bases between. Stem cell-like memory, regulatory, central memory and naive CD4+ cells were sorted via CD45RO/CCR7/CD25/CD127/CD95/CD27. This record comes from a study of beta chain features in type 1 diabetes. Reverse transcription of all isolated RNA meant that expressed TCRB transcripts were sequenced. TCRdb keeps only in-frame clones here, not all; method: immunoSEQ multiplex PCR. The data show about 650,000 clones, with roughly 12% seen just once and more than 0.1% held by the top ten. General study findings and limits: For cells with high TCR expression, cDNA sequencing could yield over-representation. Type 1 diabetes patients had moderately but significantly shorter TCRB CDR3s in all four CD4+ subsets.

The sequenced sample consisted of naive CD4+ T cells from blood. The receptor was derived from a man aged 25 to 40 with type 1 diabetes. This sequence joins TRBV7-9 and TRBJ2-2; D might be TRBD1 (7 bases). The DNA for the CDR3 is TGTGCCAGCAGCTCCGGCAGGGGGGACACCGGGGAGCTGTTTTTT. It codes for CASSSGRGDTGELFF. The full variable domain, rest sourced from reference TRBV7-9 and TRBJ2-2, is DTGVSQNPRHKITKRGQNVTFRCDPISEHNRLYWYRQTLGQGPEFLTYFQNEAQLEKSRLLSDRFSAERPKGSFSTLEIQRTEQGDSAMYLCASSSGRGDTGELFFGEGSRLTVL.